The 25 T cell receptor beta chains reported below all come from one sample, sequenced in a study of STAT5B mutations in CD4+ large granular lymphocyte leukemia. The data were produced by immunoSEQ multiplex PCR, yet TCRdb's version contains in-frame clones alone and is incomplete. The sample carries fewer than 35,000 clones, just under 80% recorded once. Sequencing was performed on CD4+ T cells from blood buffy coats. These receptors all stem from a human donor in good health.

V and J are TRBV7-2 and TRBJ2-7; D may be TRBD1 (5 bases). The CDR3 sequence is 14 residues long. Germline values: CDR1 SGHTA, CDR2 FQGNSA. V lost 5 bases and J 2 bases, leaving 13 bases between the germline ends. The CDR3 sequence is CASSPRKGTYEQYF. CDR3 coding DNA: TGTGCCAGCAGCCCCCGAAAGGGGACCTACGAGCAGTACTTC.

The chain is built from TRBV2 and TRBJ2-7; no firm D call. Deletions cut 1 base from V and 1 base from J, with 11 bases between. In germline, CDR1 is SNHLY, CDR2 FYNNEI. This CDR3 is 15 amino acids long. The CDR3 reads CASSEELYSSYEQYF. As DNA, the CDR3 is TGTGCCAGCAGTGAAGAATTATATAGTTCCTACGAGCAGTACTTC.

The V gene is TRBV6-4, the J gene TRBJ2-7, with unresolved D. The germline gives CDR1 MRHNA, CDR2 SNTAGT. This CDR3 comprises 13 residues. The ends were cut back, 3 bases at V and 3 bases at J, with 9 bases in the middle. The CDR3 region has the DNA TGTGCCAGCAGTGAAACCAGGAACTACGAGCAGTACTTC. Protein sequence: CASSETRNYEQYF.

This clone is a singleton in its sample. The chain carries TRBV6-5 and TRBJ1-1; D unresolved. Trimming removed 6 bases from V and 11 bases from J, with 4 bases in between. There are 8 residues in the CDR3. Germline V CDR1 and CDR2: MNHEY, SVGAGI. The CDR3 DNA reads TGTGCCAGCAGGGGGGCTTTCTTT. Its translation is CASRGAFF.

This clone was detected a few times. J is TRBJ1-5 and V is TRBV19; D gene uncertain. Trimming left V 2 bases short and J 4 bases short, with 9 bases between. This CDR3 comprises 14 residues. Germline lookup yields CDR1 LNHDA and CDR2 SQIVND (reference sequence). The CDR3 reads CASSIIPGNQPQHF. CDR3 nucleotide sequence: TGTGCCAGTAGTATAATCCCGGGGAATCAGCCCCAGCATTTT.

This clone is a singleton in its sample. This sequence joins TRBV6-1 and TRBJ1-2, with a possible D match to TRBD1 (5 bases). The germline V and J ends were trimmed by 1 base and 5 bases, with 14 bases remaining between them. CDR1 MNHNS and CDR2 SASEGT come from the germline V gene. CDR3 size: 15 residues. This CDR3 is CASSEEPQGMYGYTF. In DNA, the CDR3 is TGTGCCAGCAGTGAAGAACCGCAGGGAATGTATGGCTACACCTTC.

This chain connects TRBV6-1 to TRBJ2-6; D uncertain. The length of the CDR3 is 14 residues. Germline CDR1 is MNHNS and CDR2 is SASEGT. Trimming took 7 bases from V and 0 from J, leaving 7 bases between them. CDR3 in amino acids: CASKSNSGANVLTF. DNA of the CDR3: TGTGCCAGCAAATCCAACTCTGGGGCCAACGTCCTGACTTTC.

V is TRBV5-6 and J is TRBJ2-5; perhaps TRBD1 as D (5 bases). This CDR3 comprises 14 residues. The germline V gene has CDR1 SGHDT and CDR2 YYEEEE. V lost 4 bases and J 2 bases, leaving 12 bases between the germline ends. CDR3 sequence reads: CASSVETEQETQYF. Here the CDR3 DNA reads TGTGCCAGCAGCGTAGAGACAGAACAAGAGACCCAGTACTTC.

The chain couples TRBV30 to TRBJ1-5; D is unclear. The CDR3 runs 13 residues. From germline, CDR1 is GTSNPN and CDR2 SVGIG (reference sequence). The V and J ends lost 2 bases and 6 bases respectively, with 11 bases between them. CDR3 in DNA: TGTGCCTGGAGTCCGTCCCCAACTCAGCCCCAGCATTTT. Protein sequence: CAWSPSPTQPQHF.

This clone showed up just once. The chain is built from TRBV30 and TRBJ2-3; 12 bases are shared with TRBD2. CDR1 is GTSNPN, CDR2 SVGIG, per germline (reference sequence). The CDR3 consists of 13 residues. The trim removed 5 bases at V and 4 bases at J, leaving 1 base unmatched. The CDR3 DNA follows: TGTGCCTGGCGGACTAGCGGGGCAGATACGCAGTATTTT. Protein sequence: CAWRTSGADTQYF.

The table lists this clone with a count of one. This chain connects TRBV18 to TRBJ1-4; D not certain. The V gene lost 2 bases and the J gene lost 0 bases, with 7 bases spanning the gap. The germline V gene has CDR1 KGHSH and CDR2 LQKENI. The CDR3 totals 15 residues. CDR3: CASSPAVATNEKLFF. The CDR3 region has the DNA TGTGCCAGCTCACCAGCGGTTGCAACTAATGAAAAACTGTTTTTT.

This chain uses TRBV10-2 with TRBJ2-7; TRBD2 matches 8 bases. V shed 5 bases, J shed 3 bases, and the junction held 3 bases outside the gene matches. The germline V gene encodes CDR1 WSHSY and CDR2 SAAADI. The CDR3 sequence is 13 residues long. The CDR3 reads CASSKLADYEQYF. The CDR3 nucleotides are TGCGCCAGCAGTAAACTAGCGGACTACGAGCAGTACTTC.

The genes are TRBV28 and TRBJ1-3; no clear D. Germline CDR1 and CDR2: MDHEN and SYDVKM. CDR3 length equals 14 residues. Trimming took 5 bases from V and 0 from J, leaving 8 bases between them. CDR3 coding DNA: TGTGCCAGCAGTGAAAACAGCTCTGGAAACACCATATATTTT. Translating it yields CASSENSSGNTIYF. Full variable domain (missing parts from reference TRBV28 and TRBJ1-3): DVKVTQSSRYLVKRTGEKVFLECVQDMDHENMFWYRQDPGLGLRLIYFSYDVKMKEKGDIPEGYSVSREKKERFSLILESASTNQTSMYLCASSENSSGNTIYFGEGSWLTVV.

The CDR3 nucleotides are TGTGCCAGCTCACCCAGGGAGTTTAACTATGGCTACACCTTC. The encoded protein is CASSPREFNYGYTF. This sequence joins TRBV18 and TRBJ1-2, with D possibly being TRBD1 (5 bases). The CDR3 sequence is 14 residues long. Germline V CDR1 and CDR2: KGHSH, LQKENI. The V end lost 3 bases, the J end lost 1 base, and 9 bases lay between the germline ends.

The V gene is TRBV9, the J gene TRBJ2-1; 7 bases are shared with TRBD1. CDR3 size: 15 residues. V lost 4 bases and J lost 4; bases outside the gene matches: 8. CDR1 is SGDLS, CDR2 YYNGEE, per germline. In DNA, the CDR3 is TGTGCCAGCAGCCTTTGGGACAGCCGTTACAATGAGCAGTTCTTC. Translating it yields CASSLWDSRYNEQFF.

The chain employs TRBV11-2 and TRBJ1-3; D is ambiguous. The germline CDR1 and CDR2 sequences are SGHAT and FQNNGV. The CDR3 sequence is 13 residues long. V was shortened by 1 base and J by 4 bases, with 5 bases between the two germline ends. The CDR3 DNA follows: TGTGCCAGCAGCTTAGGCAGAGGAAACACCATATATTTT. As protein: CASSLGRGNTIYF.

In this sample, this clone turned up a few times. The J gene is TRBJ1-5, the V gene TRBV29-1; no reliable D call. The length of the CDR3 is 14 residues. Trimming left V 7 bases short and J 6 bases short, with 19 bases between. CDR1 is SQVTM, CDR2 ANQGSEA, per germline. CDR3 sequence reads: CSGTLGGDCQPQHF. CDR3 coding DNA: TGCAGCGGTACCTTGGGCGGGGATTGTCAGCCCCAGCATTTT.

This clone was detected once. CDR3 nucleotides: TGCAGTGCACCAGACCAAGAGACCCAGTACTTC. Translated: CSAPDQETQYF. The J gene is TRBJ2-5, the V gene TRBV20-1; D is ambiguous. V lost 6 bases to trimming and J lost 0 bases, with 5 bases between them. Germline CDR1 reads DFQATT; CDR2 reads SNEGSKA (reference sequence). The CDR3 has 11 amino acids.

The chain joins TRBV4-3 to TRBJ2-3, with D maybe TRBD2 (6 bases). The length of the CDR3 is 18 residues. V shed 0 bases and J shed 2 bases, with 18 bases lying between them. Germline V CDR1 and CDR2: LGHNA, YSLEER. The CDR3 DNA reads as TGCGCCAGCAGCCAAGATCTTCTCTCTAGCGTCTTCACAGATACGCAGTATTTT. Its protein is CASSQDLLSSVFTDTQYF.

This clone turned up a few times. This chain joins TRBV25-1 and TRBJ1-1, with D perhaps TRBD1 (5 bases). The CDR3 consists of 13 residues. V was shortened by 8 bases and J by 11 bases, with 21 bases between the two germline ends. Germline lookup yields CDR1 MGHDK and CDR2 SYGVNS. The CDR3 sequence: CASSMVGVGLAFF. CDR3 DNA: TGTGCCAGCTCCATGGTGGGGGTTGGATTGGCTTTCTTT.

The V gene is TRBV10-2, the J gene TRBJ1-2; D gene unclear. Germline CDR1 reads WSHSY; CDR2 reads SAAADI. This CDR3 comprises 13 residues. The V end lost 2 bases, the J end lost 6 bases, and 10 bases lay between the germline ends. This CDR3 reads CASSERWVNGYTF. The CDR3 bases are TGCGCCAGCAGTGAGCGTTGGGTAAATGGCTACACCTTC.

The chain employs TRBV27 and TRBJ1-6; D remains unclear. Germline values: CDR1 MNHEY, CDR2 SMNVEV (reference sequence). Trimming cost V 3 bases and J 0 bases, with 6 bases left between them. The CDR3 has 15 amino acids. In DNA, the CDR3 is TGTGCCAGCAGTTTTGGGAGCTCCTATAATTCACCCCTCCACTTT. This gives the protein CASSFGSSYNSPLHF.

The gene calls are TRBV30 and TRBJ1-1; no firm D call. CDR1 is GTSNPN, CDR2 SVGIG, per germline (reference sequence). This CDR3 has 12 residues. Trimming removed 1 base at V and 1 base at J, with 4 bases between. CDR3 amino acids: CAWSEGNTEAFF. The CDR3 nucleotides read TGTGCCTGGAGTGAGGGGAACACTGAAGCTTTCTTT.

Note on this clone: Germline and junction disagree at one end, which may indicate a read error. This chain joins TRBV27 and TRBJ2-7; TRBD1 matches 7 bases. The CDR3 contains 14 residues. Germline V gene lookup returns CDR1 MNHEY and CDR2 SMNVEV (reference sequence). The CDR3 spells CASSVTTGSYGQYF. The CDR3 DNA is TGTGCCAGCAGTGTGACGACAGGGTCCTACGGGCAGTACTTC.

The chain carries TRBV29-1 and TRBJ2-1, with 9 bases aligning to TRBD2. CDR3 size: 15 residues. The junction had 11 bases not matched to a gene; V was cut back by 3 bases and J by 8 bases. Germline V CDR1 and CDR2: SQVTM, ANQGSEA. CDR3: CSVDGSGGHGYEQFF. For the CDR3, the DNA is TGCAGCGTTGACGGTAGCGGGGGACACGGGTATGAGCAGTTCTTC.